A single sample gave rise to the 15 T cell receptor beta chains below, sequenced in a study of T cell changes during pregnancy in multiple sclerosis. The repertoire was sequenced with immunoSEQ multiplex PCR; TCRdb's copy has only in-frame clones and lacks some. In the table there are 39,000 or so clones, around 93% of which are singletons. The material was CD8+ T cells from peripheral blood mononuclear cells, obtained in the third trimester of pregnancy. All receptors derive from a female donor with multiple sclerosis, enrolled in a pregnancy study.

This chain uses TRBV29-1 with TRBJ1-2, with 7 bases matching TRBD1. Per germline, CDR1 SQVTM and CDR2 ANQGSEA. With V trimmed by 3 bases and J by 8 bases, 3 bases remained unmatched. The CDR3 consists of 11 residues. CDR3 protein: CSVETGKGYTF. The CDR3 bases are TGCAGCGTTGAGACAGGGAAAGGCTACACCTTC.

The chain carries TRBV5-5 and TRBJ2-1, with 9 bases aligning to TRBD2. J was trimmed by 6 bases and V by 6 bases; bases with no gene match: 10. Germline V CDR1 and CDR2: SGHKS, YYEKEE (reference sequence). The CDR3 runs 15 residues. The CDR3 sequence is CASILTSGPTNEQFF. The CDR3 DNA follows: TGTGCCAGCATCCTGACTAGCGGTCCTACCAATGAGCAGTTCTTC. The whole variable domain, remainder taken from reference TRBV5-5 and TRBJ2-1, is DAGVTQSPTHLIKTRGQQVTLRCSPISGHKSVSWYQQVLGQGPQFIFQYYEKEERGRGNFPDRFSARQFPNYSSELNVNALLLGDSALYLCASILTSGPTNEQFFGPGTRLTVL.

With regard to this clone: This sample also contains other DNA sequences that code for the same CDR3. V and J are TRBV5-4 and TRBJ2-7; D possibly corresponds to TRBD2 (5 bases). Germline-derived CDR1 and CDR2 are SGHNT and YYREEE (reference sequence). The ends were cut back, 4 bases at V and 0 bases at J, with 8 bases in the middle. The CDR3 extends over 13 amino acids. As DNA, the CDR3 is TGTGCCAGCAGCGTCCGGGGCTCCTACGAGCAGTACTTC. This gives the protein CASSVRGSYEQYF. The complete variable domain, with remaining parts taken from reference TRBV5-4 and TRBJ2-7, reads ETGVTQSPTHLIKTRGQQVTLRCSSQSGHNTVSWYQQALGQGPQFIFQYYREEENGRGNFPPRFSGLQFPNYSSELNVNALELDDSALYLCASSVRGSYEQYFGPGTRLTVT.

This clone was detected only once. The chain uses TRBV27 and TRBJ1-1; possibly TRBD1 for D (6 bases). Trimming cost V 5 bases and J 3 bases, with 13 bases left between them. Germline loops: CDR1 MNHEY, CDR2 SMNVEV (reference sequence). This CDR3 is built from 14 residues. The CDR3 DNA sequence: TGTGCCAGCAGTCCACGGACAGCGTACACTGAAGCTTTCTTT. This sequence encodes CASSPRTAYTEAFF.

The chain employs TRBV4-2 and TRBJ1-1; no reliable D call. CDR3 length: 12 amino acids. Germline values: CDR1 LGHNA, CDR2 YNFKEQ. Trimming removed 1 base at V and 11 bases at J, with 11 bases between. Written as DNA, the CDR3 is TGTGCCAGCAGCCAAGGTGGAGGATTCGCTTTCTTT. Translated: CASSQGGGFAFF.

The chain uses TRBV2 and TRBJ1-1; no clear D. The CDR3 spans 11 residues. V lost 6 bases and J lost 6, with 8 bases in between. Germline V CDR1 and CDR2: SNHLY, FYNNEI. CDR3 sequence reads: CASRGSPEAFF. The CDR3 DNA reads as TGTGCCAGCAGGGGCTCACCTGAAGCTTTCTTT.

The chain is built from TRBV4-3 and TRBJ2-7; 8 positions match TRBD2. The CDR3 is 20 amino acids. Trimming cost V 0 bases and J 3 bases; bases outside gene matches: 19. Germline V lookup: CDR1 LGHNA, CDR2 YSLEER. The CDR3 sequence is CASSQDALDSEREQNYEQYF. The CDR3 nucleotides are TGCGCCAGCAGCCAAGACGCCCTCGATTCAGAGCGGGAGCAAAACTACGAGCAGTACTTC.

The chain has TRBV10-3 and TRBJ2-7, with D possibly matching TRBD2 (6 bases). The CDR3 has 13 residues. V lost 6 bases and J lost 2, with 11 bases in between. Germline lookup yields CDR1 ENHRY and CDR2 SYGVKD. In DNA form, the CDR3 reads TGTGCCATCAGGGACTATTTGGCCTACGAGCAGTACTTC. This codes for CAIRDYLAYEQYF.

The chain combines TRBV19 with TRBJ2-2, with 10 bases lining up with TRBD2. CDR3 length: 15 residues. Germline CDR1 LNHDA, CDR2 SQIVND (reference sequence). The J segment lost 10 bases and the V segment lost 6 bases, leaving 11 bases of the junction unmatched. As DNA, the CDR3 is TGTGCCAGTAGGGATGCGCTAGCGGGAGTTGAGGAGCTGTTTTTT. This sequence encodes CASRDALAGVEELFF.

The chain uses TRBV7-9 and TRBJ2-7; D remains unclear. The CDR3 extends over 12 amino acids. Germline-derived CDR1 and CDR2 are SEHNR and FQNEAQ (reference sequence). The V end was cut by 5 bases, the J end by 5 bases, with 10 bases between. The CDR3 coding sequence is TGTGCCAGCAGCCCGACATTCCACGAGCAGTACTTC. Its translation: CASSPTFHEQYF. Full variable domain (remainder filled in from reference TRBV7-9 and TRBJ2-7): DTGVSQNPRHKITKRGQNVTFRCDPISEHNRLYWYRQTLGQGPEFLTYFQNEAQLEKSRLLSDRFSAERPKGSFSTLEIQRTEQGDSAMYLCASSPTFHEQYFGPGTRLTVT.

V usage is TRBV28 and J usage is TRBJ1-1; possible D gene TRBD1, 5 bases. The CDR3 consists of 14 residues. V was cut by 8 bases and J by 0 bases, with 13 bases left in between. Looked up from germline, CDR1 is MDHEN and CDR2 is SYDVKM. As DNA, the CDR3 is TGTGCCAGCTCCTTGGCAGGGATGAACACTGAAGCTTTCTTT. As protein: CASSLAGMNTEAFF.

This rearrangement joins TRBV5-4 to TRBJ1-5; 7 nucleotides line up with TRBD1. V was pared by 4 bases and J by 9 bases, with 10 bases of the junction left unmatched. Germline CDR1 SGHNT, CDR2 YYREEE (reference sequence). CDR3 size: 14 residues. CDR3 sequence (DNA): TGTGCCAGCAGCCCGGAAGGACAGGCCGGGCCCCAGCATTTT. Protein: CASSPEGQAGPQHF.

The chain couples TRBV6-6 to TRBJ2-1; 7 bases fit TRBD1. The germline CDR1 and CDR2 sequences are MNHNY and SVGAGI (reference sequence). The V gene end was trimmed by 6 bases and the J gene end by 9 bases; junction bases not matched to a gene: 2. This CDR3 comprises 11 residues. The CDR3, as DNA: TGTGCCAGCAGGCGACAGGGTGAGCAGTTCTTC. Protein: CASRRQGEQFF.

This clone was detected once. The rearrangement links TRBV4-2 to TRBJ1-2; 7 nucleotides match TRBD1. Germline values: CDR1 LGHNA, CDR2 YNFKEQ. With 2 bases clipped from V and 2 bases from J, the junction kept 5 bases outside the gene matches. CDR3 length equals 15 residues. Here the CDR3 reads CASSQSGTDNYGYTF. The CDR3 coding sequence is TGTGCCAGCAGCCAATCCGGGACAGACAACTATGGCTACACCTTC.

This clone occurred once. J is TRBJ2-3 and V is TRBV9; D may be TRBD2 (6 bases). The germline gives CDR1 SGDLS, CDR2 YYNGEE. CDR3 length: 16 amino acids. V dropped 2 bases and J dropped 6 bases, with 19 bases sitting between them. The CDR3 coding sequence is TGTGCCAGCAGCGTGGAAGGCTGGAGGGCTTCTGATACGCAGTATTTT. Protein sequence: CASSVEGWRASDTQYF.